The entry below describes one T cell receptor (beta chain). This receptor's antigen is unknown. Per-base quality was not reported, and no clone a single base away is much larger than it. Every diabetic patient fulfilled standard classification criteria for type 1 or type 2 diabetes, and glucose and C-peptide were evaluated using WHO-recommended methods. Donors with other autoimmune diseases or infections within the previous four weeks were excluded from participation. Around 10 milliliters of peripheral blood were drawn from each participant. LymphoPrep density separation was used to isolate PBMCs. The entry originates in a study of type 1 and type 2 diabetes patients (dated by TCRdb to the mid-2010s). Regarding the study in general: Eight to ten type 1 diabetes patients, four type 2 diabetes patients and roughly 6 nondiabetic controls were recruited in China to form the cohort. Similar V gene usage was observed when roughly 20-cycle and roughly 25-cycle amplification were compared, suggesting similar primer efficiencies and random PCR bias. TCRbeta libraries were sequenced paired-end on Illumina HiSeq 2000 or MiSeq instruments. Across the study, CD4+ and CD8+ T cells were positively selected from PBMCs by means of CD4 or CD8 MicroBeads on MACS columns. The whole study generated fewer than 25 million paired-end reads. Type 2 diabetes patients served as a disease comparison group for the type 1 diabetes patients. In the study, high-throughput sequencing was used to profile TCRbeta repertoires so that type 1 diabetes, type 2 diabetes and nondiabetic individuals could be compared. Study-wide findings and limitations: Few highly-expanded CD4+ clones, median one, were found in type 2 diabetes patients, accounting for a median about 4.2% of reads. High diversity was shown by type 2 diabetes repertoires, and the diversity was significantly greater than that of type 1 diabetes repertoires in both CD4+ and CD8+ T cells. Type 2 diabetes and control samples had highly correlated V and J gene usage patterns, with an average between-sample correlation of around 0.97. Because only a limited number of T2D and control samples were sequenced, some T1D-only HECs might also appear in more T2D or control samples. The study groups were not matched for age and gender, which could bias interpretation.

This sample was sequenced with an Illumina MiSeq. TCRbeta CDR3 amplification used genomic DNA from the sorted T cell subsets as template. The TCRbeta CDR3 region was amplified by multiplex PCR with 30 forward and 13 reverse primers. PCR products were purified with AMPure XP beads, after which indices and adaptors were added in a second roughly 23-cycle PCR. Before sequencing, libraries were gel-purified with the QIAquick Gel Extraction Kit. Per the source publication's procedure: Paired-end reads were merged with FLASH and aligned to IMGT V, D and J germline references using IgBLAST. Reads with less than 70% alignment identity to germline references were removed, leaving around 11,000,000 reads across the study. CDR3 boundaries, reading frame and productivity were assigned according to IMGT definitions. Highly-expanded clones were defined as clones at or above 1% of reads, and diversity was measured by normalized Shannon entropy. Unpaired two-tailed t-tests were used to test for differences in Shannon entropy between groups. TCRdb cleaned the public reads at Q25 with fastp, built clones with MiXCR and kept in-frame beta chains. Rows merge per CDR3 protein into single entries with the most common DNA and genes. What appears here as the V and J calls and clone size reflects TCRdb's work, not the paper's. The sample table shows 250,000 to 300,000 distinct CDR3 sequences, and around 47% are seen once. Around 13% of the sample is in the top ten clones.

The sequencing input was peripheral blood mononuclear cells (PBMCs). The clonotype was recovered from a man younger than 35 with type 2 diabetes.

CDR3 sequence: CASSPPRTGLGEQYF. The nucleotides are TGTGCCAGCAGTCCCCCCCGGACAGGGCTGGGGGAGCAGTACTTC. The chain is made from TRBV28 and TRBJ2-7; 8 nucleotides in the junction match TRBD1. The germline V end is reduced by 5 bases and the J end by 7 bases; junction bases left unmatched: 13. Counted from cysteine to phenylalanine, this CDR3 has 15 amino acids. Only CDR3 DNA is held: 45 bases, read in frame from base 1. The germline V gene specifies MDHEN as CDR1 and SYDVKM as CDR2.